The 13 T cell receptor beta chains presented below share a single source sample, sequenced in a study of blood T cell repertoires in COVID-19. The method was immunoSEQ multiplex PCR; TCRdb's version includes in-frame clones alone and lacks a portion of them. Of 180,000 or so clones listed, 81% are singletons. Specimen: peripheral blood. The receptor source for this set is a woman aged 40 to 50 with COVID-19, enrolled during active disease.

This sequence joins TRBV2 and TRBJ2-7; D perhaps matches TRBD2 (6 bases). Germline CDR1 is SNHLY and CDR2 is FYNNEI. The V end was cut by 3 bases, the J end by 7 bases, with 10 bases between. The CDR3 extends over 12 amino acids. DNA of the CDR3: TGTGCCAGCAGTGACCGGAGGGAGGAGCAGTACTTC. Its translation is CASSDRREEQYF.

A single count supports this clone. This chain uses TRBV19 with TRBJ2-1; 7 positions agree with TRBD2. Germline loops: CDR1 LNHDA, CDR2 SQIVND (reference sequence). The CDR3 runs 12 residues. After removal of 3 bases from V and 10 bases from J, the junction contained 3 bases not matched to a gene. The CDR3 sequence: CASSIGGVEQFF. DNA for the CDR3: TGTGCCAGTAGTATTGGGGGGGTGGAGCAGTTCTTC.

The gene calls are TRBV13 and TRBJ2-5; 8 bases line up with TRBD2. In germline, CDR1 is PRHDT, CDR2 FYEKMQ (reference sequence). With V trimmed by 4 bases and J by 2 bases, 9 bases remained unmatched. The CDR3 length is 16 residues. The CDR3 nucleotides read TGTGCCAGCAGCTACCCCGCCCGGGAGGGACAAGAGACCCAGTACTTC. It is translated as CASSYPAREGQETQYF.

In nucleotides, the CDR3 is TGTGCCAGCAGCGTGGAGGGCACCGGCTATGGCTACACCTTC. Protein: CASSVEGTGYGYTF. The rearrangement links TRBV9 to TRBJ1-2; D not certain. The V gene lost 2 bases and the J gene lost 4 bases, with 12 bases spanning the gap. The CDR3 is 14 residues long. In germline, CDR1 is SGDLS, CDR2 YYNGEE.

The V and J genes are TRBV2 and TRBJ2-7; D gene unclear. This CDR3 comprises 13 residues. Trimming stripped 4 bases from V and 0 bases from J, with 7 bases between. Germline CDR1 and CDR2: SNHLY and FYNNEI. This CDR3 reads CASSAQNSYEQYF. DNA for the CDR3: TGTGCCAGCAGTGCACAGAACTCCTACGAGCAGTACTTC.

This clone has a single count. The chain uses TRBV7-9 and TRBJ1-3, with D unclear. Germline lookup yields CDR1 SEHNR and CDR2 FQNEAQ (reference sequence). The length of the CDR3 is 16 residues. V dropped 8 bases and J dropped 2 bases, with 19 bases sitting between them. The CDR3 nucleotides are TGTGCCAGCTCAAGAGAGGGCGCCCTACCTGGAAACACCATATATTTT. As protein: CASSREGALPGNTIYF.

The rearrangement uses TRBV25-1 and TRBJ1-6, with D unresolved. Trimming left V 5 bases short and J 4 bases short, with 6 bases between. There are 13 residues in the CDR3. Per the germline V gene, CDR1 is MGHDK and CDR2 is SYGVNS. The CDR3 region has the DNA TGTGCCAGCAGTTTCTATTATAATTCACCCCTCCACTTT. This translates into CASSFYYNSPLHF.

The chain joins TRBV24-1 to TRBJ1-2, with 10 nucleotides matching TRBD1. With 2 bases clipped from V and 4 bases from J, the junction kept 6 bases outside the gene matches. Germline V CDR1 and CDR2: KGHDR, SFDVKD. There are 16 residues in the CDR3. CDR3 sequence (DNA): TGTGCCACCAGTGATTCCGGACAGGGGGTGGGCTATGGCTACACCTTC. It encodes CATSDSGQGVGYGYTF.

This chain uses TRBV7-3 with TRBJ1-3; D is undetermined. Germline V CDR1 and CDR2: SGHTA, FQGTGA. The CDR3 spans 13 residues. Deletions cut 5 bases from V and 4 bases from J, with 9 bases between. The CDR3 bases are TGTGCCAGCAGCCCCTCGGGAGGAAACACCATATATTTT. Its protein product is CASSPSGGNTIYF.

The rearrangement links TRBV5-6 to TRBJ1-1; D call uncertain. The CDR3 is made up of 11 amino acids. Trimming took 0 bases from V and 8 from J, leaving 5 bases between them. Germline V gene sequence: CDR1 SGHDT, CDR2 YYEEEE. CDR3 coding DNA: TGTGCCAGCAGCTTGGACAGAGAAGCTTTCTTT. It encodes CASSLDREAFF.

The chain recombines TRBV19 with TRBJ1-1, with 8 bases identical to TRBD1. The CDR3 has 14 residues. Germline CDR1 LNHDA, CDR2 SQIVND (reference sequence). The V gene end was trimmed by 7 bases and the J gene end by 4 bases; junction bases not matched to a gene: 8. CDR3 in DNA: TGTGCCAGTAACATACAGGGGGGGAGCACTGAAGCTTTCTTT. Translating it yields CASNIQGGSTEAFF. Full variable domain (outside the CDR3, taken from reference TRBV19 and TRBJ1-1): DGGITQSPKYLFRKEGQNVTLSCEQNLNHDAMYWYRQDPGQGLRLIYYSQIVNDFQKGDIAEGYSVSREKKESFPLTVTSAQKNPTAFYLCASNIQGGSTEAFFGQGTRLTVV.

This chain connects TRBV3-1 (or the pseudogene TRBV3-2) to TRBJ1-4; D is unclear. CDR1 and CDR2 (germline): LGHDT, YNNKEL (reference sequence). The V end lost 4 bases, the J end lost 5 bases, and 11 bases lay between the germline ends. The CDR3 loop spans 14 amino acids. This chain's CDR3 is CASSPQRANEKLFF. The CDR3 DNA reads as TGTGCCAGCAGCCCCCAGAGGGCAAATGAAAAACTGTTTTTT.

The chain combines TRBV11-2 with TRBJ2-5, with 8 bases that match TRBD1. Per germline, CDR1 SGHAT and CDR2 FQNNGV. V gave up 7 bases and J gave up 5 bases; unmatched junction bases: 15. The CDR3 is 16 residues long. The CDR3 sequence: CASIEGPDREDETQYF. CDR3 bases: TGTGCCAGCATAGAAGGCCCGGACAGGGAAGATGAGACCCAGTACTTC.